The 12 T cell receptor beta chains given below trace back to one sample, sequenced in a study of Graves' ophthalmopathy and Graves' hyperthyroidism. For repertoire sequencing, the TCR beta CDR3 regions were amplified from RNA transcripts. First-round RT-PCR with HTBI primers preceded a second-round multiplex PCR. TCRdb recomputed calls from the multiplex PCR reads with MiXCR, one row per CDR3 protein. Of roughly 410,000 distinct CDR3 sequences listed, approximately 15% are singletons. The sample comprised peripheral blood. These receptors originate from a woman between 18 and 29 years old with stable Graves' hyperthyroidism.

The sample holds many counts of this clonotype. The chain joins TRBV7-2 to TRBJ2-7; 9 nucleotides match TRBD1. After removal of 3 bases from V and 3 bases from J, the junction contained 6 bases not matched to a gene. CDR3 length equals 15 residues. The germline gives CDR1 SGHTA, CDR2 FQGNSA. The CDR3 DNA follows: TGTGCCAGCAGCTTTTCGGCGACAGGGGGCTACGAGCAGTACTTC. Its protein product is CASSFSATGGYEQYF.

This clonotype was recorded at least ten times. The rearrangement joins TRBV9 to TRBJ1-1; D gene ambiguous. The length of the CDR3 is 13 residues. The germline gives CDR1 SGDLS, CDR2 YYNGEE. Deletions cut 0 bases from V and 1 base from J, with 4 bases between. CDR3 protein: CASSVAPNTEAFF. CDR3 DNA sequence: TGTGCCAGCAGCGTAGCCCCGAACACTGAAGCTTTCTTT.

At least ten counts were recorded for this clonotype. The V and J genes are TRBV4-2 and TRBJ1-2, with D hard to call. The V and J ends lost 2 bases and 4 bases respectively, with 17 bases between them. Per the germline V gene, CDR1 is LGHNA and CDR2 is YNFKEQ. The CDR3 has 16 amino acids. The CDR3 protein is CASSQSGRVKTYGYTF. The CDR3 region has the DNA TGTGCCAGCAGCCAAAGCGGTAGAGTCAAGACCTATGGCTACACCTTC.

This clonotype appeared many times. The chain couples TRBV5-1 to TRBJ1-1, with D possibly matching TRBD1 (6 bases). CDR1 SGHRS and CDR2 YFSETQ come from the germline V gene. The CDR3 extends over 16 amino acids. V was shortened by 0 bases and J by 1 base, with 13 bases between the two germline ends. The CDR3 region has the DNA TGCGCCAGCAGCTTGGAATACCCAGGGGAGAACACTGAAGCTTTCTTT. This translates into CASSLEYPGENTEAFF.

For this clonotype: Given a much more abundant clone one base away, this may be a read error. This chain joins TRBV7-3 and TRBJ1-1; tentative D call: TRBD1 (5 bases). CDR1 SGHTA and CDR2 FQGTGA come from the germline V gene. This CDR3 comprises 15 residues. V was pared by 0 bases and J by 3 bases, with 11 bases between. CDR3 residues: CASSLTGGRHTEAFF. The CDR3 nucleotides are TGTGCCAGCAGCTTAACGGGGGGTCGTCACACTGAAGCTTTCTTT.

The V and J genes are TRBV11-3 and TRBJ2-5; D is unresolved. Per the germline V gene, CDR1 is SGHNT and CDR2 is YENEEA. The CDR3 is made up of 14 amino acids. Trimming stripped 5 bases from V and 2 bases from J, with 12 bases between. This chain's CDR3 is CASSPQASQETQYF. In DNA, the CDR3 is TGTGCCAGCAGCCCTCAGGCTTCGCAAGAGACCCAGTACTTC. The entire variable domain, with the rest obtained from reference TRBV11-3 and TRBJ2-5, is as follows: EAGVVQSPRYKIIEKKQPVAFWCNPISGHNTLYWYLQNLGQGPELLIRYENEEAVDDSQLPKDRFSAERLKGVDSTLKIQPAELGDSAVYLCASSPQASQETQYFGPGTRLLVL.

This clonotype was counted many times. The genes are TRBV7-3 and TRBJ1-1; D unresolved. The CDR3 covers 15 residues. The V end was cut by 4 bases, the J end by 1 base, with 13 bases between. Germline-derived CDR1 and CDR2 are SGHTA and FQGTGA. CDR3 region: CASSSIERSNTEAFF. The CDR3 nucleotides read TGTGCCAGCAGCTCGATCGAGAGGTCGAACACTGAAGCTTTCTTT.

Comment on this clonotype: The junction differs from germline at one of its ends, possibly a read error. V and J are TRBV12-3 or TRBV12-4 and TRBJ1-1, with D uncertain. The CDR3 is 11 amino acids. The CDR3 nucleotides read TGTGCCAGCATACGGAGAACTGATGCTTTCTTT. It specifies CASIRRTDAFF.

This clonotype occurred many times. V is TRBV19 and J is TRBJ1-1; no clear D gene. The germline V gene encodes CDR1 LNHDA and CDR2 SQIVND (reference sequence). V gave up 3 bases and J gave up 2 bases, with 10 bases separating them. This CDR3 has 14 residues. CDR3 sequence: CASSISHLNTEAFF. The CDR3 DNA follows: TGTGCCAGTAGTATTTCCCATCTAAACACTGAAGCTTTCTTT. Full variable domain (remainder filled in from reference TRBV19 and TRBJ1-1): DGGITQSPKYLFRKEGQNVTLSCEQNLNHDAMYWYRQDPGQGLRLIYYSQIVNDFQKGDIAEGYSVSREKKESFPLTVTSAQKNPTAFYLCASSISHLNTEAFFGQGTRLTVV.

The CDR3 sequence: CASSNRGMDENTEAFF. The DNA of the CDR3 is TGCGCCAGCAGCAACAGGGGGATGGATGAGAACACTGAAGCTTTCTTT. The chain employs TRBV5-1 and TRBJ1-1, with 8 positions matching TRBD1. The CDR3 totals 16 residues. J gave up 1 base and V 4 bases, and 9 bases lay outside the gene matches. Looked up from germline, CDR1 is SGHRS and CDR2 is YFSETQ.

The gene calls are TRBV10-3 and TRBJ2-7, with TRBD2 identical over 9 bases. The CDR3 has 14 amino acids. CDR1 is ENHRY and CDR2 is SYGVKD in the germline V gene. V lost 5 bases and J lost 5; bases outside the gene matches: 7. In DNA, the CDR3 is TGTGCCATCAGTACTGCGGGGGGGCACAACGAGCAGTACTTC. As protein: CAISTAGGHNEQYF.

On this clonotype itself: Possible read error: a much larger clone is one base away. This chain connects TRBV5-1 to TRBJ2-7; 9 positions agree with TRBD1. Trimming removed 4 bases from V and 2 bases from J; junction bases left unmatched: 10. The length of the CDR3 is 16 residues. Germline CDR1 SGHRS, CDR2 YFSETQ. As DNA, the CDR3 is TGCGCCAGCAGCGTCAGAGGGACAGGGTGCGCCTACGAGCAGTACTTC. Translated, it gives CASSVRGTGCAYEQYF.